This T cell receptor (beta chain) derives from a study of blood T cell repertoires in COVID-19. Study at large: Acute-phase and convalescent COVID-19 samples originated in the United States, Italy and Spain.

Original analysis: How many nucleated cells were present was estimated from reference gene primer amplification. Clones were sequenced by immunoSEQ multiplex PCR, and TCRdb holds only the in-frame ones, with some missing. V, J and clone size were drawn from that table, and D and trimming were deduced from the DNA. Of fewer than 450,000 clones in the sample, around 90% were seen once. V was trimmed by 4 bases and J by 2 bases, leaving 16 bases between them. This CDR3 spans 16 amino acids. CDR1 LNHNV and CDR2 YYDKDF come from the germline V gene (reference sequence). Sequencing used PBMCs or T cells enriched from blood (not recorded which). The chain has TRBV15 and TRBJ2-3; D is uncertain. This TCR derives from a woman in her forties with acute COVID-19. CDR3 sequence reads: CATSKTFGGYTDTQYF. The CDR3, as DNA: TGTGCCACCAGCAAAACCTTCGGCGGCTACACAGATACGCAGTATTTT.